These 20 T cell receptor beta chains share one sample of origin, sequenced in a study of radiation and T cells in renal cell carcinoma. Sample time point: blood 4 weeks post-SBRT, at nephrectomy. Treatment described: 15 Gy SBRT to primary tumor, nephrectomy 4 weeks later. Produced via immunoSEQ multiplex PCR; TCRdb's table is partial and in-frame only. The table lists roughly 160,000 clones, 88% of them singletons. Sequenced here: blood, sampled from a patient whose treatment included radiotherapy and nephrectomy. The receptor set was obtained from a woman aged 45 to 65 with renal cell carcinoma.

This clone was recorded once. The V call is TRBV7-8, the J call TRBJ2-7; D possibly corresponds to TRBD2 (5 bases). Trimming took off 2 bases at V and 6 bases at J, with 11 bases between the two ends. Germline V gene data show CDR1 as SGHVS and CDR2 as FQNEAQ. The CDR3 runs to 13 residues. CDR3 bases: TGTGCCAGCAGCTTATCGTCGCGGGCCGAGCAGTACTTC. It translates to CASSLSSRAEQYF.

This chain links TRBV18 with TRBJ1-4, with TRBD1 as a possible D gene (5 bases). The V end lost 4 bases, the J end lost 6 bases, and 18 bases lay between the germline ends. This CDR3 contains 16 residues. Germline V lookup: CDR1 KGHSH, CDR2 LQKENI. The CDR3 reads CASSRDRGTWDEKLFF. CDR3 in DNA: TGTGCCAGCTCACGGGACCGGGGAACGTGGGATGAAAAACTGTTTTTT.

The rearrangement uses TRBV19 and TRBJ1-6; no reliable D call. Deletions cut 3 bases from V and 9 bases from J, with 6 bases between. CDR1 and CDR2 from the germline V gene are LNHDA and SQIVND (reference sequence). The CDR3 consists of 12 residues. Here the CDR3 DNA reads TGTGCCAGTAGTATTCCAGGTTCACCCCTCCACTTT. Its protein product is CASSIPGSPLHF.

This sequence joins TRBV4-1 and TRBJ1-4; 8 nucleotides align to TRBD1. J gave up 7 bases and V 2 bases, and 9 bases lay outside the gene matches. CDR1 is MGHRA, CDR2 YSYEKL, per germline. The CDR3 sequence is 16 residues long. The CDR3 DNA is TGCGCCAGCAGCCAAAACCCGGGACAGGACTTTGAAAAACTGTTTTTT. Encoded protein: CASSQNPGQDFEKLFF.

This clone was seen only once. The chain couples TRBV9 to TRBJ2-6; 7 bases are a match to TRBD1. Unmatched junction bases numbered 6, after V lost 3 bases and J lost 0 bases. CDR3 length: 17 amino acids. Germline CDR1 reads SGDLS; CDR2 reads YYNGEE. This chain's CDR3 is CASSGGTARSGANVLTF. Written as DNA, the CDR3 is TGTGCCAGCAGCGGGGGGACAGCGCGCTCTGGGGCCAACGTCCTGACTTTC.

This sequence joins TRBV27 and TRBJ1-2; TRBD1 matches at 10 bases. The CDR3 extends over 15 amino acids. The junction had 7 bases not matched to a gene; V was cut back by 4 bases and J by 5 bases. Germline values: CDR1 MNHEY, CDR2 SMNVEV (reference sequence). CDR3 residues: CASSSDRGPVYGYTF. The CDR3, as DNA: TGTGCCAGCAGTTCTGACAGGGGGCCTGTATATGGCTACACCTTC.

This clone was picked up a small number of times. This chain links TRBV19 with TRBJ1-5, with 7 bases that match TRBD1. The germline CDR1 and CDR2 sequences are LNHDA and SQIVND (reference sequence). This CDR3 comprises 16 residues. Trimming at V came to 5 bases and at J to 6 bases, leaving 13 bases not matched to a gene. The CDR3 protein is CASSRDPGGSVQPQHF. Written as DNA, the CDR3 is TGTGCCAGTAGTCGAGACCCAGGGGGGTCGGTTCAGCCCCAGCATTTT.

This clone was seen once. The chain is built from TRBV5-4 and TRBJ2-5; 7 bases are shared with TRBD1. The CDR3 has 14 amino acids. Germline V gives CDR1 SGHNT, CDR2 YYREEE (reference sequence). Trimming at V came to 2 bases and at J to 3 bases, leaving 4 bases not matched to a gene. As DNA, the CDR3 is TGTGCCAGCAGCTTCCGGGACAGAGAAGAGACCCAGTACTTC. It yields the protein CASSFRDREETQYF.

The CDR3 DNA reads TGCGCCAGCAGCTTGTCCGGGACAGGTGCAGATACGCAGTATTTT. It specifies CASSLSGTGADTQYF. The rearrangement links TRBV5-1 to TRBJ2-3, with 8 bases fitting TRBD1. CDR3 length: 15 amino acids. Germline CDR1 reads SGHRS; CDR2 reads YFSETQ. V trimming: 1 base; J trimming: 4 bases; junction bases outside the gene matches: 5. The variable domain in full, with the rest retrieved from reference TRBV5-1 and TRBJ2-3, is KAGVTQTPRYLIKTRGQQVTLSCSPISGHRSVSWYQQTPGQGLQFLFEYFSETQRNKGNFPGRFSGRQFSNSRSEMNVSTLELGDSALYLCASSLSGTGADTQYFGPGTRLTVL.

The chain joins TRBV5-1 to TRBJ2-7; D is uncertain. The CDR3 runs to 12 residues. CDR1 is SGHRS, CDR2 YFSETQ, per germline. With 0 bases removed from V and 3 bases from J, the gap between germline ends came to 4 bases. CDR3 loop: CASSLGVYEQYF. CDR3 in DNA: TGCGCCAGCAGCTTGGGAGTCTACGAGCAGTACTTC.

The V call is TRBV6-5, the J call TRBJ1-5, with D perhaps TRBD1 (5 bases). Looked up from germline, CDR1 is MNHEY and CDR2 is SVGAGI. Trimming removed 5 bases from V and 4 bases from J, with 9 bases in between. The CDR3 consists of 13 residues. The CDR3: CASSGHWNQPQHF. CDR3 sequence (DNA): TGTGCCAGCAGTGGACATTGGAATCAGCCCCAGCATTTT.

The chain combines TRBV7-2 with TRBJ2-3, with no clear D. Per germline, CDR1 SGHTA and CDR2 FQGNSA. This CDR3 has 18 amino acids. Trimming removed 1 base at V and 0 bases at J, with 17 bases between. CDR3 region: CASSLERFVGWSTDTQYF. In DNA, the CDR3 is TGTGCCAGCAGCTTAGAGAGGTTTGTGGGATGGAGCACAGATACGCAGTATTTT.

CDR3 in amino acids: CASSLKAGGADTQYF. The CDR3 DNA reads TGTGCCAGCAGCTTAAAAGCGGGGGGGGCAGATACGCAGTATTTT. This chain joins TRBV7-2 and TRBJ2-3, with 10 bases identical to TRBD2. The J segment lost 4 bases and the V segment lost 2 bases, leaving 3 bases of the junction unmatched. Looked up from germline, CDR1 is SGHTA and CDR2 is FQGNSA. The CDR3 loop spans 15 amino acids.

Here the CDR3 reads CASSLGPVESYEQYF. CDR3 bases: TGCGCCAGCAGCTTAGGACCGGTGGAATCCTACGAGCAGTACTTC. The rearrangement joins TRBV5-1 to TRBJ2-7; D gene uncertain. Germline loops: CDR1 SGHRS, CDR2 YFSETQ. V was pared by 2 bases and J by 1 base, with 13 bases between. This CDR3 contains 15 residues.

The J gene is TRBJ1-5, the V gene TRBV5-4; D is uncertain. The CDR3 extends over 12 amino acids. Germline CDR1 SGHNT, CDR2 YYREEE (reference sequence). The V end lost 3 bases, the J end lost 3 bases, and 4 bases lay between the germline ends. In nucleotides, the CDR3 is TGTGCCAGCAGCTCCCCCAATCAGCCCCAGCATTTT. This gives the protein CASSSPNQPQHF. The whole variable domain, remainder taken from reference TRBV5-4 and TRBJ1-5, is ETGVTQSPTHLIKTRGQQVTLRCSSQSGHNTVSWYQQALGQGPQFIFQYYREEENGRGNFPPRFSGLQFPNYSSELNVNALELDDSALYLCASSSPNQPQHFGDGTRLSIL.

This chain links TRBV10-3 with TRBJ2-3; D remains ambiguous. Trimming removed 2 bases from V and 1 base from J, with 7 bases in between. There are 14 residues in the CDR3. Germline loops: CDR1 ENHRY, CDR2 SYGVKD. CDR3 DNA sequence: TGTGCCATCAGTGAGGGGCTAGGCACAGATACGCAGTATTTT. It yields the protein CAISEGLGTDTQYF.

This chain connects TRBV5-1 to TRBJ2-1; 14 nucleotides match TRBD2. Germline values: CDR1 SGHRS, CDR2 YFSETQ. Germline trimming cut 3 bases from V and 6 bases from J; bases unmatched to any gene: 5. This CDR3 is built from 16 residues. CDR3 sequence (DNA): TGCGCCAGCAGCTGGACTAGCGGGGGGAGCAGCAATGAGCAGTTCTTC. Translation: CASSWTSGGSSNEQFF.

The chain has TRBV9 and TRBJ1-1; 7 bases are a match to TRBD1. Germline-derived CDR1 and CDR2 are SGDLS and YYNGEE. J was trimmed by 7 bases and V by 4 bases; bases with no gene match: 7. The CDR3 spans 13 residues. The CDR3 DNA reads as TGTGCCAGCAGCACCCTGACAGGGAATGAAGCTTTCTTT. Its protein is CASSTLTGNEAFF.

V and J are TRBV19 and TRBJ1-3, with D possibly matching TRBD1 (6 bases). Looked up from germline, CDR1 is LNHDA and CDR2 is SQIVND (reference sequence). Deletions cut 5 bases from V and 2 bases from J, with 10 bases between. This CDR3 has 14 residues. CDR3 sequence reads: CASSQNRAGNTIYF. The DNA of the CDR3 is TGTGCCAGTAGTCAAAACAGGGCTGGAAACACCATATATTTT.

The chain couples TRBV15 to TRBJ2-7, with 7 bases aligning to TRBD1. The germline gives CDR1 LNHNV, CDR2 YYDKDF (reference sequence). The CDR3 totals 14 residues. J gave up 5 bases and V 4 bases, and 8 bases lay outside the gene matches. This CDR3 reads CATSTRQGANEQYF. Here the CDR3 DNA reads TGTGCCACCAGCACACGACAGGGCGCGAACGAGCAGTACTTC.